A selection of T cell receptor beta chains follows, all from one sample in a study of long-term antiretroviral therapy in people with HIV. Here immunoSEQ multiplex PCR was the method, and the copy in TCRdb shows in-frame clones only, minus some. The sample records some 21,000 clones, 81% being singletons. This material consisted of unsorted PBMCs, taken 0.1 years before starting antiretroviral therapy. These receptors were taken from a middle-aged man with HIV. Both conserved end residues are trimmed from each CDR3. A clone size is listed for some rows: how often the clone was seen (once, few, many), or a class if it is expanded.

j_gene | abundance | v_gene | len | CDR3aa
TRBJ1-5 | . | TRBV6-5 | 12 | ASSPDGYGQPQH
TRBJ2-7 | once | TRBV6-5 | 12 | ASSYSGTGGEQY
TRBJ2-2 | once | TRBV19 | 15 | ASSTQRTALGTGELF
TRBJ2-7 | . | TRBV5-1 | 15 | ASSLARGRGVRNEQY
TRBJ2-6 | . | TRBV19 | 14 | ASSPSTAAGANVLT
TRBJ1-2 | . | TRBV4-2 | 12 | ASSQGQGGYGYT
TRBJ2-5 | . | TRBV5-4 | 10 | ASSYVQETQY
TRBJ2-4 | . | TRBV11-3 | 14 | ASSLGGGRGKNIQY
TRBJ2-2 | . | TRBV2 | 13 | ASSAVGARTGELF
TRBJ2-7 | . | TRBV7-2 | 14 | ASSLKAAGTLYEQY
TRBJ2-3 | . | TRBV9 | 12 | ASSVEGAEVTQY
TRBJ1-2 | large | TRBV27 | 13 | ASSRDGGGGGGYT
TRBJ2-7 | medium-sized | TRBV5-1 | 13 | ASSLTRQGLTEQY
TRBJ2-4 | . | TRBV28 | 16 | AGTGTGASVGAKNIQY
TRBJ1-1 | . | TRBV5-6 | 15 | ASSFQQEIFLHTEAF
TRBJ2-3 | . | TRBV2 | 11 | ASMFGQGFTQY
TRBJ1-5 | . | TRBV19 | 12 | ASSIREPNQPQH
TRBJ2-7 | . | TRBV29-1 | 10 | SVSRDIGEQY